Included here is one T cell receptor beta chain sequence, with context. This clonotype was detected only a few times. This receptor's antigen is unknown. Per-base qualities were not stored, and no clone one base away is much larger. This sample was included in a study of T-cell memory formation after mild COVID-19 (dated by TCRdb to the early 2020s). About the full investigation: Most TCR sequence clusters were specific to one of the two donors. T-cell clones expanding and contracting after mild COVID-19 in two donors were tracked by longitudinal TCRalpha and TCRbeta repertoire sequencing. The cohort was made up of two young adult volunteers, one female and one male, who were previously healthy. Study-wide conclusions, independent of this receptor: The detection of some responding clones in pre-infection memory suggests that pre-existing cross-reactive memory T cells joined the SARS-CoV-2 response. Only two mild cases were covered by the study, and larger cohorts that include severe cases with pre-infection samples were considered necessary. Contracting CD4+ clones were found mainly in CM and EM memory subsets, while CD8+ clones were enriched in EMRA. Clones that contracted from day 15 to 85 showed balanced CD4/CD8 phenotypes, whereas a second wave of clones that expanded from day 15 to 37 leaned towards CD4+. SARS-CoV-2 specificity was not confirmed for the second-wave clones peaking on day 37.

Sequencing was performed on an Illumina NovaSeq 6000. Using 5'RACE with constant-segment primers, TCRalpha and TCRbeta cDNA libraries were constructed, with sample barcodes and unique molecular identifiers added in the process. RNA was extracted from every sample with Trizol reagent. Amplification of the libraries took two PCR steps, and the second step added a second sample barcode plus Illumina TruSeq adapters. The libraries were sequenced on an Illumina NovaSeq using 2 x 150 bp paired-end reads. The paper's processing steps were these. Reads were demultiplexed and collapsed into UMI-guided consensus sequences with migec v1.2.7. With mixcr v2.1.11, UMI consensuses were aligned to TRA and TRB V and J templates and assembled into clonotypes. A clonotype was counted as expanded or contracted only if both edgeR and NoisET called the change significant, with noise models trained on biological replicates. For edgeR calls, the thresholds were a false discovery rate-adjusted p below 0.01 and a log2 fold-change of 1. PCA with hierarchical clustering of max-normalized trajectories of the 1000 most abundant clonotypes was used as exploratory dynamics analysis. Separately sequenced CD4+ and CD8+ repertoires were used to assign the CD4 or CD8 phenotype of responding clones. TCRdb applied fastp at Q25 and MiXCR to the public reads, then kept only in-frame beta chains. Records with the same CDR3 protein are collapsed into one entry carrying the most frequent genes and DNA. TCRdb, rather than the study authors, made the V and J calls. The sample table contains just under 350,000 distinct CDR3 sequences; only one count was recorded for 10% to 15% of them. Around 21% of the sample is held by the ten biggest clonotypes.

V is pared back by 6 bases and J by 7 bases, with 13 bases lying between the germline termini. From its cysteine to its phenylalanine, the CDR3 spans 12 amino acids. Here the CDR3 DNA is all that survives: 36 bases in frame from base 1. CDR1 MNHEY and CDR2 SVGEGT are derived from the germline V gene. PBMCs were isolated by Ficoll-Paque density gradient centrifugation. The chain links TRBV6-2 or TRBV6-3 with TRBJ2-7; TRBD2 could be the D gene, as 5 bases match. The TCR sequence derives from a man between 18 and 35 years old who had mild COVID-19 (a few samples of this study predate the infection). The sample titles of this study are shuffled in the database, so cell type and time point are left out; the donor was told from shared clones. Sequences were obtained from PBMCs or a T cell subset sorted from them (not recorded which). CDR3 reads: CASRSGFREQYF. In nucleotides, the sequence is TGTGCCAGCAGATCGGGATTTCGGGAGCAGTACTTC.